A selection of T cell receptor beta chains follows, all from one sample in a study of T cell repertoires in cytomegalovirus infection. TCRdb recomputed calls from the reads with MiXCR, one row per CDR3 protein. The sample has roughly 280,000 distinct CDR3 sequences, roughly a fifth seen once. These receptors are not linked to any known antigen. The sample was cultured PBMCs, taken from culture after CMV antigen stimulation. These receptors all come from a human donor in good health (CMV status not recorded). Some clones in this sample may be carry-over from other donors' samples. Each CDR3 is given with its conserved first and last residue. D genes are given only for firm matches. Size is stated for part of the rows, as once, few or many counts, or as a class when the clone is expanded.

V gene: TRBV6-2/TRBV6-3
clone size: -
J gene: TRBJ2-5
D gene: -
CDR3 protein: CATRQLKTQYF
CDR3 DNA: TGTGCCACCAGACAGCTTAAGACCCAGTACTTC

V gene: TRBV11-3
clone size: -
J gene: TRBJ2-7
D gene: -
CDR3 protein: CASSLNRGEQYF
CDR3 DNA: TGTGCCAGCAGCTTAAACCGGGGCGAGCAGTACTTC

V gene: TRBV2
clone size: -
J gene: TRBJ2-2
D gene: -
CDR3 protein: CASSEQGTLNTGELFF
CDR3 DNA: TGTGCCAGCAGTGAACAGGGGACACTTAACACCGGGGAGCTGTTTTTT

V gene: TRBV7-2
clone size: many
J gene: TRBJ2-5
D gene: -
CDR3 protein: CASSRTRSQETQYF
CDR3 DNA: TGTGCCAGCAGCCGTACACGAAGCCAAGAGACCCAGTACTTC

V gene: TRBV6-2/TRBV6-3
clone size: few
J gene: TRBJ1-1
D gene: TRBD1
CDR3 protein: CASRDRAYTEAFF
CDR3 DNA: TGTGCCAGCAGGGACAGGGCGTACACTGAAGCTTTCTTT

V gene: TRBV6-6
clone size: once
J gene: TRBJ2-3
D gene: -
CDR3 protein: CATWGGKSTDTQYF
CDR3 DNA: TGTGCCACCTGGGGGGGCAAATCAACAGATACGCAGTATTTT

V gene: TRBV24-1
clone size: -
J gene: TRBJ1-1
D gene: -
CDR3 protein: CATRGAGAEAFF
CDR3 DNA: TGTGCCACCAGGGGGGCTGGGGCTGAAGCTTTCTTT

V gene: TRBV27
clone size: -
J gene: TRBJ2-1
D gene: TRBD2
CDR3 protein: CASSLYPSGRAYNKQFF
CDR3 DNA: TGTGCCAGCAGTTTATATCCTAGCGGGAGAGCTTACAATAAGCAGTTCTTC

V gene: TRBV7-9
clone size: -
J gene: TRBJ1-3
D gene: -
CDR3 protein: CASSPIGGALSPGNTIYF
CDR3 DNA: TGTGCCAGCAGCCCAATCGGTGGGGCCCTCTCCCCTGGAAACACCATATATTTT

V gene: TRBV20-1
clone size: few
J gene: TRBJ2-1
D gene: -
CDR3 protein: CSLRPDGSPRNEQFF
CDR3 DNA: TGCAGCCTCCGGCCCGACGGGAGCCCCCGCAATGAGCAGTTCTTC

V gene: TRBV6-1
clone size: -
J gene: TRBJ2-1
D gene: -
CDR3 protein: CASSESLAAYNEQFF
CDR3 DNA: TGTGCCAGCAGTGAAAGTCTAGCAGCCTACAATGAGCAGTTCTTC

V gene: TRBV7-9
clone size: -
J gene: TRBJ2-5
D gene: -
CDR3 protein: CASSFLGLETQYF
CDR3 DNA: TGTGCCAGCAGCTTTTTGGGTTTGGAGACCCAGTACTTC

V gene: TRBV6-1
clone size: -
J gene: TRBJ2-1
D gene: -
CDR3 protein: CASSYQTAYNEQFF
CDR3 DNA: TGTGCCAGCAGTTATCAGACAGCCTACAATGAGCAGTTCTTC

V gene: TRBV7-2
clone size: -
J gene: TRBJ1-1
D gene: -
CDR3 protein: CASSQGVAFF
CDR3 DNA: TGTGCCAGCAGCCAGGGAGTAGCTTTCTTT